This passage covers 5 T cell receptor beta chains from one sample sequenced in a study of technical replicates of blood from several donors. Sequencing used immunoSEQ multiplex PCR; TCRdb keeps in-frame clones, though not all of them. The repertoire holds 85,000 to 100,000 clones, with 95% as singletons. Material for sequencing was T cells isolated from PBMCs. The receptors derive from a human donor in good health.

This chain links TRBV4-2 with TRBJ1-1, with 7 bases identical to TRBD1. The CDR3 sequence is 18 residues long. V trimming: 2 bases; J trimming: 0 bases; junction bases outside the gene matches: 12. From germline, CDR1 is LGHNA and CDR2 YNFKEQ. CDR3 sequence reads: CASSQLTGTPGMNTEAFF. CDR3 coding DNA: TGTGCCAGCAGCCAACTGACAGGGACCCCCGGGATGAACACTGAAGCTTTCTTT.

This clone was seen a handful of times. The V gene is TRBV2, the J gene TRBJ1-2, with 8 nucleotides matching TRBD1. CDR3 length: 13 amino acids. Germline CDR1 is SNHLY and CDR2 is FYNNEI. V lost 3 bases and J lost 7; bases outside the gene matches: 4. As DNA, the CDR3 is TGTGCCAGCAGTGAGCAGGGGGCTGGTGGCTACACCTTC. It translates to CASSEQGAGGYTF.

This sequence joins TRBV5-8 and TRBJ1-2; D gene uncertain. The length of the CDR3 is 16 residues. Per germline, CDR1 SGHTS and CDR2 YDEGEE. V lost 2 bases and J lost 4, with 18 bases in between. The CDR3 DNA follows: TGTGCCAGCAGCTTCTCCTCTGTCGGCGGACTCTATGGCTACACCTTC. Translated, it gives CASSFSSVGGLYGYTF.

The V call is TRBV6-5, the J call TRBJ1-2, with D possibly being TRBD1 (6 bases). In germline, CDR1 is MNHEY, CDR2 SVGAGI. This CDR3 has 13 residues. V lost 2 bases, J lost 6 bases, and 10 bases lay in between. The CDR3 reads CASSYGGADGYTF. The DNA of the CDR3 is TGTGCCAGCAGTTACGGGGGGGCGGATGGCTACACCTTC.

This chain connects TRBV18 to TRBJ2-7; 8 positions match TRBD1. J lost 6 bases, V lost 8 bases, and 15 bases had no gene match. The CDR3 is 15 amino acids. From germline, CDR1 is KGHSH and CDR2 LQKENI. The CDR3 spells CASATGTGLRGEQYF. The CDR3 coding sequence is TGTGCCAGCGCCACCGGGACAGGCTTAAGGGGCGAGCAGTACTTC.